The T cell receptor (beta chain) described here comes from a study of blood T cells in healthy people across ages. A J-beta primer mix and a sample-barcoded 5' primer were used in a second PCR of roughly 6 to 11 cycles. TCRdb passed the 5' RACE reads through MiXCR, listing each CDR3 protein once. The sample has hundreds of thousands of distinct CDR3 sequences; about three fifths are singletons. No fewer than 6 million PBMCs went into each sample. Germline CDR1 reads SGHVS; CDR2 reads FQNEAQ. Trimming cost V 4 bases and J 7 bases; bases outside gene matches: 8. The CDR3 runs to 15 residues. The receptor comes from a man aged 30 to 39 in good health. The specimen was blood. The V gene is TRBV7-8, the J gene TRBJ2-7, with 12 bases aligning to TRBD2. The CDR3: CASSSTLAGGNEQYF. The CDR3 coding sequence is TGTGCCAGCAGCTCAACCCTAGCGGGAGGGAATGAGCAGTACTTC.